The clone carrying this TCR beta chain was seen once. Germline CDR1 is SNHLY and CDR2 is FYNNEI. The CDR3 length is 13 residues. V shed 2 bases and J shed 3 bases, with 7 bases lying between them. The data originate from a study of shared clonotypes between healthy human individuals. Clones were read by immunoSEQ multiplex PCR, and TCRdb kept only the in-frame ones, dropping some. This repertoire shows about 510,000 clones, 90% to 96% found once; its top ten account for 0.05% to 0.07%. Material: naive CD4+ T cells sorted from blood. Subset here: CD45RA+ positively selected. The V gene is TRBV2, the J gene TRBJ1-1; tentative D call: TRBD1 (5 bases). The TCR was taken from a young woman in good health. The CDR3 loop is CASSEIRDTEAFF. In DNA, the CDR3 is TGTGCCAGCAGTGAAATCAGGGACACTGAAGCTTTCTTT. The full variable domain, in which reference TRBV2 and TRBJ1-1 provide the parts outside the CDR3, is EPEVTQTPSHQVTQMGQEVILRCVPISNHLYFYWYRQILGQKVEFLVSFYNNEISEKSEIFDDQFSVERPDGSNFTLKIRSTKLEDSAMYFCASSEIRDTEAFFGQGTRLTVV.